This T cell receptor (beta chain) appears in the sequencing data of a study of technical replicates of blood from several donors. The V segment lost 2 bases and the J segment 6 bases; nucleotides outside the gene matches: 2. The CDR3 extends over 12 amino acids. From germline, CDR1 is GTSNPN and CDR2 SVGIG (reference sequence). Sequencing was performed with immunoSEQ multiplex PCR; in TCRdb, only in-frame clones are kept and a portion is missing. The sample lists about 72,000 clones, roughly 89% seen once, with about 0.39% in the top ten. The specimen was T cells isolated from PBMCs. The clonotype comes from a human donor in good health. The chain uses TRBV30 and TRBJ2-7, with TRBD2 matching 9 bases. This chain's CDR3 is CAWSISGGEQYF. The CDR3 region has the DNA TGTGCCTGGAGTATTAGCGGGGGCGAGCAGTACTTC.